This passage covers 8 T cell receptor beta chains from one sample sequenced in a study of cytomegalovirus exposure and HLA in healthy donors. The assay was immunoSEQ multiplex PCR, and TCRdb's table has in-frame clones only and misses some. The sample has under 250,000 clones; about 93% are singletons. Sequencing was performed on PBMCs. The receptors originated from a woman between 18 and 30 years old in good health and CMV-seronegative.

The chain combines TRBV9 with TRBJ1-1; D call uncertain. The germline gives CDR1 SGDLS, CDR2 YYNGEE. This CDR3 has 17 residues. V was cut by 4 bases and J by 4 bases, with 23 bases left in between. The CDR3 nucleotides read TGTGCCAGCAGCCCACGTGACCGGGTCTTGGGTGGCACTGAAGCTTTCTTT. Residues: CASSPRDRVLGGTEAFF. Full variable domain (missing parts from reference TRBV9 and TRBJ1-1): DSGVTQTPKHLITATGQRVTLRCSPRSGDLSVYWYQQSLDQGLQFLIQYYNGEERAKGNILERFSAQQFPDLHSELNLSSLELGDSALYFCASSPRDRVLGGTEAFFGQGTRLTVV.

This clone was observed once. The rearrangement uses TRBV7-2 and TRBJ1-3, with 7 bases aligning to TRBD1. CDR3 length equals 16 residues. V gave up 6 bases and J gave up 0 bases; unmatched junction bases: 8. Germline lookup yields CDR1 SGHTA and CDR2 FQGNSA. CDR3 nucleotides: TGTGCCAGCAGACACAGCGACAGGGACTCTGGAAACACCATATATTTT. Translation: CASRHSDRDSGNTIYF.

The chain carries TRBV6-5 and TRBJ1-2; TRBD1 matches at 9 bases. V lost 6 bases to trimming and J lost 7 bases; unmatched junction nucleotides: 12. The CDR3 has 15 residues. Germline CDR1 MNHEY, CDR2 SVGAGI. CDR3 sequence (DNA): TGTGCCAGCAGCCGCCAACAGGGGGCTGAGGGTGGCTACACCTTC. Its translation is CASSRQQGAEGGYTF.

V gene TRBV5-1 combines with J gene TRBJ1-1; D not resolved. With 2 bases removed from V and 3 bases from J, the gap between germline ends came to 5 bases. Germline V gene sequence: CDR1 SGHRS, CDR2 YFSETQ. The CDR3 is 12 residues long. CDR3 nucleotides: TGCGCCAGCAGCTTTAACTACACTGAAGCTTTCTTT. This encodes CASSFNYTEAFF.

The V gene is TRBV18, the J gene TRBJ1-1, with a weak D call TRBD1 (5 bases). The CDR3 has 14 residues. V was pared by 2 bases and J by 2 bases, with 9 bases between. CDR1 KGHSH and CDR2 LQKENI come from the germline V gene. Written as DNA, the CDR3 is TGTGCCAGCTCACCATCTACAGGTAACACTGAAGCTTTCTTT. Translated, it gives CASSPSTGNTEAFF.

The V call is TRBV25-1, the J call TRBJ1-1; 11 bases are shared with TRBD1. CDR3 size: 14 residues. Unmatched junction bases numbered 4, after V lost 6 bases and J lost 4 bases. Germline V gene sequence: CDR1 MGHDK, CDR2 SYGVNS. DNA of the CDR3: TGTGCCAGCAGGGGACAGGGGGGGATCACTGAAGCTTTCTTT. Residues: CASRGQGGITEAFF.

CDR3 nucleotide sequence: TGTGCCAGCAGCCCCGGACAGGATTGGAACTATGGCTACACCTTC. Its translation: CASSPGQDWNYGYTF. This chain uses TRBV6-6 with TRBJ1-2, with TRBD1 matching 7 bases. The CDR3 extends over 15 amino acids. CDR1 is MNHNY and CDR2 is SVGAGI in the germline V gene (reference sequence). Trimming took 6 bases from V and 2 from J; bases not matched to a gene: 9.

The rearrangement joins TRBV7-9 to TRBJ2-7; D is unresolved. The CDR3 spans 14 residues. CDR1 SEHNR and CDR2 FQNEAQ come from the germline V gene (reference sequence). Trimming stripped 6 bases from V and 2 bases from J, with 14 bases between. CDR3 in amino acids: CASSSFDWPYEQYF. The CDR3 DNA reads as TGTGCCAGCAGTTCATTCGACTGGCCCTACGAGCAGTACTTC.